This is a list of T cell receptor beta chains from one sample in a study of early T cells in non-severe SARS-CoV-2 infection. TCRdb called the 5' RACE reads again in MiXCR, with one record for every CDR3 protein. The table has about 63,000 distinct CDR3 sequences, over 10% seen once. Sequences were obtained from whole blood. The receptors shown here come from an adult who was a healthcare worker with PCR-confirmed SARS-CoV-2 infection or an uninfected control (not recorded which). CDR3s include the opening cysteine and the closing phenylalanine or tryptophan. Each record gives: D gene, J gene, V gene, clone size, CDR3 protein, CDR3 DNA. A D gene is named only where the DNA matches it firmly. Size is stated for part of the rows, as once, few or many counts, or as a class when the clone is expanded.

>-|TRBJ2-4|TRBV6-2/TRBV6-3|-
CASSYSGRLINIQYF
TGTGCCAGCAGTTACTCAGGGAGACTAATAAACATTCAGTACTTC
>-|TRBJ1-6|TRBV11-2|many
CASSPAAPINSPLHF
TGTGCCAGCAGTCCCGCAGCCCCAATCAATTCACCCCTCCACTTT
>TRBD1|TRBJ1-5|TRBV19|-
CASLPRDSQDQPQHF
TGTGCCAGTCTTCCCAGGGACAGCCAAGATCAGCCCCAGCATTTT
>TRBD1|TRBJ1-1|TRBV7-9|medium-sized
CASSSSDREAFF
TGTGCCAGCAGCTCATCGGACAGGGAGGCTTTCTTT
>-|TRBJ2-3|TRBV11-3|few
CASSGPEASTDTQYF
TGTGCCAGCAGCGGACCCGAGGCTAGCACAGATACGCAGTATTTT
>TRBD1|TRBJ1-1|TRBV6-5|many
CASSLDRGRTEAFF
TGTGCCAGCAGTTTGGACAGGGGGAGGACTGAAGCTTTCTTT
>TRBD1|TRBJ1-5|TRBV7-9|many
CASSLEGQNRPQHF
TGTGCCAGCAGCTTAGAGGGACAGAATCGGCCCCAGCATTTT
>-|TRBJ1-1|TRBV6-2/TRBV6-3|many
CASGRLATEAFF
TGTGCCAGCGGGAGATTGGCCACTGAAGCTTTCTTT
>-|TRBJ2-6|TRBV10-3|-
CAIGPQNLWANVLTF
TGTGCCATCGGGCCACAGAACCTCTGGGCCAACGTCCTGACTTTC
>-|TRBJ1-6|TRBV30|many
CARAGQSNSPLHF
TGTGCCCGAGCAGGACAGAGTAATTCACCCCTCCACTTT
>TRBD2|TRBJ2-1|TRBV14|many
CASSQDPGGFGEQFF
TGTGCCAGCAGCCAAGATCCCGGGGGGTTTGGTGAGCAGTTCTTC
>TRBD1|TRBJ1-2|TRBV29-1|-
CSVEDFETGNYGYTF
TGCAGCGTTGAAGATTTCGAGACAGGGAACTATGGCTACACCTTC
>-|TRBJ2-1|TRBV5-6|few
CASSLRLTNNEQFF
TGTGCCAGCAGCTTGAGGTTGACAAACAATGAGCAGTTCTTC
>-|TRBJ2-3|TRBV10-3|-
CAISERPGGTDTQYF
TGTGCCATCAGTGAGCGGCCAGGGGGCACAGATACGCAGTATTTT
>-|TRBJ1-4|TRBV4-2|few
CASSQRGVNEKLFF
TGTGCCAGCAGCCAACGAGGGGTTAATGAAAAACTGTTTTTT
>-|TRBJ1-1|TRBV4-2|many
CASSQVRMNTEAFF
TGTGCCAGCAGCCAAGTCAGGATGAACACTGAAGCTTTCTTT
>-|TRBJ2-7|TRBV7-6|many
CASSLSSSYEQYF
TGTGCCAGCAGCTTATCCAGCTCCTACGAGCAGTACTTC
>-|TRBJ1-4|TRBV27|few
CASSLVGTLGQNEKLFF
TGTGCCAGCAGTTTAGTGGGAACGCTGGGCCAAAATGAAAAACTGTTTTTT
>-|TRBJ1-6|TRBV7-9|-
CASRVDSHLHF
TGTGCCAGCCGAGTGGATTCACACCTCCACTTT
>-|TRBJ1-2|TRBV11-2|many
CASSLGGGSGYTF
TGTGCCAGCAGCTTAGGTGGGGGGAGCGGCTACACCTTC
>-|TRBJ1-4|TRBV2|-
CASSEGEYEKLFF
TGTGCCAGCAGTGAAGGGGAATATGAAAAACTGTTTTTT